Sequencing of this TCR beta chain was carried out in a study of CD8 T cells in Susac syndrome (dated by TCRdb to between 2017 and 2020). At the level of the whole study: The study used repertoire sequencing to test whether antigen drove CD8+ T cell activation and differentiation in Susac syndrome. Clonality of the CD8+ T cell repertoire was compared between eleven to twelve healthy donors, about 14 Susac syndrome patients and about 15 multiple sclerosis patients. Study-level results and caveats: The number of individuals in the TCR sequencing and HLA analysis was acknowledged as relatively small.

High-throughput TCR beta sequencing profiled peripheral blood CD8+ and CD4+ T cells from healthy donors, Susac syndrome patients and multiple sclerosis patients. Multiple sclerosis controls were treatment-naive patients with stable or active relapsing-remitting disease fulfilling revised McDonald criteria. Bulk CD8+ and CD4+ T cells were purified by magnetic negative isolation, whereas CD8+ TEMRA cells were enriched by FACS. Blood was collected in EDTA tubes and processed within 24 hours, with PBMCs isolated through density gradient centrifugation. PBMCs intended for TCR sequencing were cryopreserved in liquid nitrogen and were subsequently thawed in a 37 degrees C water bath. The sorted or isolated CD4+, CD8+ and CD8+ TEMRA cells had a purity of 90% or higher. RNA was extracted using the RNeasy kit, and roughly 0.5 to 1 microgram was reverse transcribed with random hexamers. TCR beta CDR3 regions were amplified with the immunoSEQ multiplex PCR assay covering 54 Vbeta and 13 Jbeta segments. To correct PCR amplification bias, a synthetic template baseline was used for both primer optimization and computational correction. Per the source publication's procedure: Reads were annotated to V, D and J genes according to IMGT and were analyzed with immunoSEQ Analyzer, with only productive sequences retained. Clonality was calculated as one minus the Shannon entropy normalized by log2 of the number of productive unique sequences. For each patient and control, public and private clones were evaluated within the 100 most prevalent clones. Clones were defined as Susac-specific if absent from the healthy and MS cohorts, from 1052 published viral clones and from other ImmuneACCESS disease sequences. Starting from the raw public reads, TCRdb applied fastp trimming at Q25, assembled clones with MiXCR and retained in-frame beta chains. When rows share a CDR3 protein, they turn into one entry using the most common DNA and genes. These V and J calls originate from TCRdb's pipeline instead of the authors' own analysis. The sample table contains around 280,000 distinct CDR3 sequences; only one count was recorded for about 85% of them. The ten largest account for approximately 0.12% of the sample.

As encoded in the germline V gene, CDR1 is MGHDK while CDR2 is SYGVNS. There are 18 amino acids in the CDR3, from cysteine to phenylalanine inclusive. Kept here is only the CDR3 DNA, which spans 54 bases and is read in frame from base 1. This clonotype was detected only once. This receptor's antigen is unknown. Germline is not matched at one junction end, which may reflect a read error. The sample taken for sequencing was CD8+ T cells from PBMCs. This receptor was identified in a human donor with multiple sclerosis. This receptor chain uses TRBV25-1 and TRBJ2-6; possibly the D gene is TRBD1, per 7 matching bases. The base sequence is TGTGCCAGCAGTGATGGGAGGAACAGGGGCTCTGGGGCCAACGTCCTGTCTTTC. Its amino acids are CASSDGRNRGSGANVLSF.